Below, 19 T cell receptor beta chains from the same sample are listed, as sequenced in a study of Ad26.COV2.S vaccination and SARS-CoV-2 variants. Method: immunoSEQ multiplex PCR; TCRdb's copy keeps in-frame clones and lacks some. The sample consists of about 400,000 clones, 70% to 90% of them appearing once. The treatment is: some 20 received Ad26.COV2.S at low or high dose, single or two shots; several received placebo; per-sample allocation not given. Day 63 following the first vaccine or placebo injection was when the samples were taken. Sequencing used peripheral blood, obtained in a trial of Ad26.COV2.S vaccine versus placebo. The receptors originated from a person aged 18-60 years who received the Ad26.COV2.S COVID-19 vaccine or a placebo.

This rearrangement joins TRBV6-5 to TRBJ2-1; 12 positions match TRBD2. The CDR3 length is 14 residues. The germline V gene has CDR1 MNHEY and CDR2 SVGAGI. V was pared by 8 bases and J by 7 bases, with 6 bases of the junction left unmatched. The CDR3 loop reads CASSGLAGSNEQFF. CDR3 DNA: TGTGCCAGCTCCGGACTAGCGGGATCAAATGAGCAGTTCTTC.

The V and J genes are TRBV7-7 and TRBJ2-7; D possibly corresponds to TRBD2 (5 bases). The germline V gene encodes CDR1 SSHAT and CDR2 FNYEAQ (reference sequence). The CDR3 has 13 residues. V was shortened by 1 base and J by 6 bases, with 10 bases between the two germline ends. For the CDR3, the DNA is TGTGCCAGCAGCTTAGATCTCGCGGGCGAGCAGTACTTC. Its translation: CASSLDLAGEQYF.

CDR3: CAWSRLAGASYNEQFF. The CDR3 coding sequence is TGTGCCTGGAGTAGACTAGCAGGCGCCTCCTACAATGAGCAGTTCTTC. V and J are TRBV30 and TRBJ2-1; 7 nucleotides align to TRBD2. Germline values: CDR1 GTSNPN, CDR2 SVGIG (reference sequence). This CDR3 region has 16 residues. Trimming removed 2 bases from V and 0 bases from J; junction bases left unmatched: 7.

The chain is built from TRBV5-1 and TRBJ2-1; maybe TRBD1 (5 bases). Deletions cut 3 bases from V and 9 bases from J, with 16 bases between. This CDR3 region has 14 residues. CDR1 is SGHRS and CDR2 is YFSETQ in the germline V gene. CDR3 nucleotides: TGCGCCAGCAGCTCCGGACCTCCGCAGGGTGAGCAGTTCTTC. Residues: CASSSGPPQGEQFF.

This clone occurred a few times. The rearrangement uses TRBV7-9 and TRBJ2-7, with D possibly being TRBD1 (6 bases). The V gene lost 6 bases and the J gene lost 4 bases, with 10 bases spanning the gap. Germline-derived CDR1 and CDR2 are SEHNR and FQNEAQ (reference sequence). The CDR3 runs 12 residues. The CDR3 coding sequence is TGTGCCAGCAGTCAACAGGGATACGAGCAGTACTTC. This encodes CASSQQGYEQYF.

The rearrangement links TRBV30 to TRBJ1-5; D not certain. This CDR3 contains 13 residues. With 1 base removed from V and 6 bases from J, the gap between germline ends came to 10 bases. The germline CDR1 and CDR2 sequences are GTSNPN and SVGIG (reference sequence). This CDR3 reads CAWSDAASQPQHF. The CDR3, as DNA: TGTGCCTGGAGTGACGCCGCGAGTCAGCCCCAGCATTTT. Supplemented by reference TRBV30 and TRBJ1-5, the full variable domain reads SQTIHQWPATLVQPVGSPLSLECTVEGTSNPNLYWYRQAAGRGLQLLFYSVGIGQISSEVPQNLSASRPQDRQFILSSKKLLLSDSGFYLCAWSDAASQPQHFGDGTRLSIL.

This chain links TRBV15 with TRBJ1-1; no definite D call. Germline V gene sequence: CDR1 LNHNV, CDR2 YYDKDF (reference sequence). The V gene lost 1 base and the J gene lost 0 bases, with 9 bases spanning the gap. The CDR3 runs to 15 residues. CDR3 DNA: TGTGCCACCAGCAGAGTCCAGCTCCTGAACACTGAAGCTTTCTTT. Translating it yields CATSRVQLLNTEAFF.

The V and J genes are TRBV5-4 and TRBJ1-2; TRBD1 matches 9 bases. This CDR3 is 15 amino acids long. J was trimmed by 8 bases and V by 0 bases; bases with no gene match: 8. Germline CDR1 is SGHNT and CDR2 is YYREEE (reference sequence). The CDR3 reads CASSLAGTGNGGYTF. Here the CDR3 DNA reads TGTGCCAGCAGCTTGGCAGGGACAGGGAATGGGGGCTACACCTTC.

This chain links TRBV7-2 with TRBJ2-3, with D perhaps given as TRBD1 or TRBD2 (5 bases each). This CDR3 has 14 amino acids. In germline, CDR1 is SGHTA, CDR2 FQGNSA. V lost 7 bases and J lost 4, with 15 bases in between. The CDR3 loop is CASKATRGADTQYF. The CDR3 bases are TGTGCCAGCAAAGCGACCCGGGGCGCAGATACGCAGTATTTT. Together with reference TRBV7-2 and TRBJ2-3, the CDR3 gives the full variable domain: GAGVSQSPSNKVTEKGKDVELRCDPISGHTALYWYRQSLGQGLEFLIYFQGNSAPDKSGLPSDRFSAERTGGSVSTLTIQRTQQEDSAVYLCASKATRGADTQYFGPGTRLTVL.

This chain connects TRBV5-1 to TRBJ2-3; TRBD2 is a possible D gene (5 bases). Looked up from germline, CDR1 is SGHRS and CDR2 is YFSETQ. The CDR3 spans 13 residues. Trimming left V 4 bases short and J 4 bases short, with 10 bases between. The DNA for the CDR3 is TGCGCCAGCAGCCGCGGGCCCCCAGATACGCAGTATTTT. This encodes CASSRGPPDTQYF.

The V gene is TRBV28, the J gene TRBJ1-1, with 8 bases fitting TRBD1. Trimming removed 10 bases from V and 4 bases from J; junction bases left unmatched: 17. CDR1 MDHEN and CDR2 SYDVKM come from the germline V gene. The CDR3 totals 16 residues. The CDR3 protein is CANAAAPGTGPTEAFF. CDR3 sequence (DNA): TGTGCCAACGCGGCCGCCCCCGGGACAGGTCCCACTGAAGCTTTCTTT.

The chain combines TRBV6-5 with TRBJ2-2; D ambiguous. With 5 bases removed from V and 0 bases from J, the gap between germline ends came to 10 bases. Looked up from germline, CDR1 is MNHEY and CDR2 is SVGAGI. The CDR3 consists of 15 residues. The CDR3 nucleotides are TGTGCCAGCAGTCCCCAGGTAGCGAACACCGGGGAGCTGTTTTTT. This encodes CASSPQVANTGELFF.

This clone turned up a few times. This chain joins TRBV7-2 and TRBJ2-3, with 14 bases that match TRBD2. The V segment lost 5 bases and the J segment 4 bases; nucleotides outside the gene matches: 2. The germline CDR1 and CDR2 sequences are SGHTA and FQGNSA. The CDR3 spans 15 residues. In DNA form, the CDR3 reads TGTGCCAGCAGCCCGGGACTAGCGGGAGCAGATACGCAGTATTTT. Its translation: CASSPGLAGADTQYF.

V and J are TRBV28 and TRBJ2-7, with 11 positions matching TRBD1. This CDR3 is 16 amino acids long. In germline, CDR1 is MDHEN, CDR2 SYDVKM. The ends lost 4 bases at V and 3 bases at J; junction bases unmatched: 8. This chain's CDR3 is CASSSRTGGEFYEQYF. The CDR3 DNA is TGTGCCAGCAGTTCGCGGACAGGGGGCGAATTCTACGAGCAGTACTTC. Based on the CDR3 plus reference TRBV28 and TRBJ2-7, the full variable domain is DVKVTQSSRYLVKRTGEKVFLECVQDMDHENMFWYRQDPGLGLRLIYFSYDVKMKEKGDIPEGYSVSREKKERFSLILESASTNQTSMYLCASSSRTGGEFYEQYFGPGTRLTVT.

The gene calls are TRBV28 and TRBJ2-7, with D perhaps TRBD2 (6 bases). In germline, CDR1 is MDHEN, CDR2 SYDVKM. V was clipped by 7 bases and J by 7 bases, with 23 bases between them. This CDR3 is built from 15 residues. The CDR3 nucleotides read TGTGCCAGCACCACCACCGGGACTGGGAGCCTAGAGCAGTACTTC. This gives the protein CASTTTGTGSLEQYF.

The J gene is TRBJ1-1, the V gene TRBV4-2; a weak D match, TRBD1 (6 bases). The V gene's germline CDR1 is LGHNA and CDR2 YNFKEQ. The V gene lost 5 bases and the J gene lost 5 bases, with 12 bases spanning the gap. The length of the CDR3 is 13 residues. The CDR3 DNA reads TGTGCCAGCAGCTACGAGGGGGAAACTGAAGCTTTCTTT. It codes for CASSYEGETEAFF.

This clone was observed a few times. V is TRBV4-3 and J is TRBJ1-6; 8 positions agree with TRBD1. The CDR3 is made up of 15 amino acids. Trimming took 1 base from V and 7 from J; bases not matched to a gene: 3. The germline gives CDR1 LGHNA, CDR2 YSLEER. This chain's CDR3 is CASSQGTGRNSPLHF. CDR3 nucleotides: TGCGCCAGCAGCCAAGGGACAGGGAGGAATTCACCCCTCCACTTT.

The CDR3 protein is CAWDRKVGINTEAFF. As DNA, the CDR3 is TGTGCCTGGGACAGGAAAGTGGGGATAAACACTGAAGCTTTCTTT. The V and J genes are TRBV30 and TRBJ1-1; possibly TRBD1 for D (6 bases). The V and J ends lost 5 bases and 2 bases respectively, with 18 bases between them. The CDR3 consists of 15 residues. From germline, CDR1 is GTSNPN and CDR2 SVGIG (reference sequence).

This chain connects TRBV28 to TRBJ2-3; maybe TRBD2 (6 bases). V was shortened by 6 bases and J by 3 bases, with 7 bases between the two germline ends. The CDR3 length is 12 residues. From germline, CDR1 is MDHEN and CDR2 SYDVKM. CDR3 amino acids: CASSGRTDTQYF. The CDR3 coding sequence is TGTGCCAGCAGCGGGAGAACAGATACGCAGTATTTT.